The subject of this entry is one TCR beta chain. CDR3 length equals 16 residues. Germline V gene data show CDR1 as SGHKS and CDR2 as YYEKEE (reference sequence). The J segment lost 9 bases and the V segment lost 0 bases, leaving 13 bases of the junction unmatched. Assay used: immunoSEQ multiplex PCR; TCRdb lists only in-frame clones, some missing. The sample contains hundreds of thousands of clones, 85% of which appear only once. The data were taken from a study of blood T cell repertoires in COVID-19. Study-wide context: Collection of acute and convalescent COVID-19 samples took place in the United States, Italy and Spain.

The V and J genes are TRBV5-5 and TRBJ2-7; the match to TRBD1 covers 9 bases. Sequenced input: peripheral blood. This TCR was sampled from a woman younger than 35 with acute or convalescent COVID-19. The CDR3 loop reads CASSLAFVTGGGGQYF. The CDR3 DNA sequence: TGTGCCAGCAGCTTGGCCTTTGTGACAGGGGGAGGTGGGCAGTACTTC.